This TCR beta chain was sequenced for a study of neurological immune-mediated disorders. Study outcomes and limitations: HTLV-1-associated myelopathy showed the most TCR clonal expansion; multiple sclerosis the least, below healthy controls. Expanded clones shared no CDR3 amino acid sequences across subjects, suggesting private repertoires in all groups.

The germline gives CDR1 SGHRS, CDR2 YFSETQ. The CDR3 sequence is 16 residues long. The ends were cut back, 3 bases at V and 0 bases at J, with 13 bases in the middle. This clonotype was recorded many times. Its antigen is currently unknown. The cDNA was generated through 5'RACE incorporating 10-nucleotide random UMIs. TCRdb itself ran the 5' RACE reads through MiXCR, one entry per CDR3 protein. The table records approximately 24,000 distinct CDR3 sequences, around an eighth of them present only once. The sample comprised PBMCs. The receptor's source is a woman in her thirties or forties with HTLV-1-associated myelopathy (HAM/TSP). The rearrangement joins TRBV5-1 to TRBJ2-4; a possible D gene is TRBD1 (5 bases). CDR3 region: CASSSDRALAKNIQYF. The CDR3 DNA follows: TGCGCCAGCAGCTCCGACAGAGCGCTAGCCAAAAACATTCAGTACTTC.